This T cell receptor (beta chain) was retrieved from a study of cytomegalovirus exposure and HLA in healthy donors. Study context: Of a few hundred genotyped donors, about 81% clustered with self-reported Caucasian donors. Findings and caveats of the study: From TCR beta sequences, most subjects' HLA-A and HLA-B alleles were reportedly predicted accurately.

About this clone: Antigen specificity is unknown.

Germline CDR1 is PRHDT and CDR2 is FYEKMQ (reference sequence). The length of the CDR3 is 15 residues. Trimming took off 4 bases at V and 5 bases at J, with 17 bases between the two ends. The PCR employed 60 Vbeta primers together with 13 Jbeta primers. The assay was immunoSEQ multiplex PCR, and TCRdb's table has in-frame clones only and misses some. The sample carries under 200,000 clones, about three quarters recorded once. The sequence derives from a female donor in good health and CMV-seronegative. The sequenced sample was PBMCs. This chain connects TRBV13 to TRBJ1-2, with a tentative D call TRBD1 (6 bases). CDR3 bases: TGTGCCAGCAGCTCCAGGGGATCGGGGGGGTATGGCTACACCTTC. Encoded protein: CASSSRGSGGYGYTF.